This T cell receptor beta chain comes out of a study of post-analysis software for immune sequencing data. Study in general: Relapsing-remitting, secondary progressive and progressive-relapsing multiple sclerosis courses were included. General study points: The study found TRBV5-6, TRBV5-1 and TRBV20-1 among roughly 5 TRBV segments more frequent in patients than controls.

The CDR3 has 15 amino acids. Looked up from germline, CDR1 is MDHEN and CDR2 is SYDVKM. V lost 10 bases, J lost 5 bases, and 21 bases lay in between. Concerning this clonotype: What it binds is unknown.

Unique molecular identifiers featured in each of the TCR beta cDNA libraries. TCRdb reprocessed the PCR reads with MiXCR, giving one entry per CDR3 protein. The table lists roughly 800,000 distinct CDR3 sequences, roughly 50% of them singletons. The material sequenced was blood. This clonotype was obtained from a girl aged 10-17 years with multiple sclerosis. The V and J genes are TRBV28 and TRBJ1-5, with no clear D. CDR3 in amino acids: CAIGWADYKDQPQHF. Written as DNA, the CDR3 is TGTGCCATCGGATGGGCGGATTACAAGGATCAGCCCCAGCATTTT.